These 5 T cell receptor beta chains were sequenced from one sample in a study of cytomegalovirus exposure and HLA in healthy donors. Data came from immunoSEQ multiplex PCR; TCRdb stores just in-frame clones and leaves some out. In the table there are about 98,000 clones, approximately 88% of which are singletons. Sequenced sample: PBMCs. Receptor source: a woman aged 25 to 39 in good health and CMV-seronegative.

The CDR3 sequence is CASSPSLAGTSSYEQYF. CDR3 DNA: TGTGCCAGCAGTCCGTCTCTTGCTGGGACATCCTCCTACGAGCAGTACTTC. V gene TRBV28 combines with J gene TRBJ2-7, with a tentative D call TRBD1 (6 bases). Germline loops: CDR1 MDHEN, CDR2 SYDVKM. V was trimmed by 5 bases and J by 0 bases, leaving 20 bases between them. The CDR3 runs to 17 residues. The full variable domain, completed using reference TRBV28 and TRBJ2-7, is DVKVTQSSRYLVKRTGEKVFLECVQDMDHENMFWYRQDPGLGLRLIYFSYDVKMKEKGDIPEGYSVSREKKERFSLILESASTNQTSMYLCASSPSLAGTSSYEQYFGPGTRLTVT.

In its sample, this clone was seen once. The V and J genes are TRBV7-8 and TRBJ2-5; the D is unclear. The CDR3 is made up of 11 amino acids. V was shortened by 5 bases and J by 3 bases, with 4 bases between the two germline ends. Germline V CDR1 and CDR2: SGHVS, FQNEAQ. Here the CDR3 reads CASSREETQYF. The CDR3 DNA is TGTGCCAGCAGCCGTGAAGAGACCCAGTACTTC.

In nucleotides, the CDR3 is TGTGCCAGCAGACTGGGACAGGCCTACGAGCAGTACTTC. Its protein product is CASRLGQAYEQYF. The chain employs TRBV2 and TRBJ2-7; the match to TRBD1 covers 8 bases. The CDR3 is 13 amino acids. Germline assignment: CDR1 SNHLY and CDR2 FYNNEI. Trimming removed 6 bases from V and 2 bases from J; junction bases left unmatched: 3.

The chain combines TRBV28 with TRBJ2-7; 8 bases align to TRBD2. Trimming at V came to 4 bases and at J to 1 base, leaving 9 bases not matched to a gene. CDR3 length: 16 amino acids. The germline gives CDR1 MDHEN, CDR2 SYDVKM. The CDR3 region is CASSSEGLDWSYEQYF. The CDR3 DNA reads as TGTGCCAGCAGTTCCGAGGGACTAGATTGGTCCTACGAGCAGTACTTC.

This clone was counted only a few times. The gene calls are TRBV29-1 and TRBJ1-1; D gene unclear. Germline loops: CDR1 SQVTM, CDR2 ANQGSEA. The CDR3 loop spans 11 amino acids. V lost 4 bases, J lost 9 bases, and 12 bases lay in between. The CDR3 DNA reads as TGCAGCGTTGTGGTCGGGGATAAAGCTTTCTTT. Translated, it gives CSVVVGDKAFF.